This T cell receptor beta chain came from a study of breast tumors, draining lymph nodes, adjacent tissues. Judged by abundance, this clonotype is medium-sized. The antigen is unknown. Study conclusions and caveats: Compared with lymph nodes, tumors were less diverse; compared with nontumor tissue, more. Compared with basal-like, luminal-like tumors shared significantly more repertoire with nontumor tissue.

TCRdb re-analysed the multiplex PCR reads in MiXCR, keeping a single row per CDR3 protein. This sample carries about 19,000 distinct CDR3 sequences, about 45% of them seen once, and the ten largest clones take 15% to 25%. The TCR originated in a female donor with breast cancer. Some clones in this sample may be carry-over from other donors' samples. Material: breast tumor tissue.

DNA for the CDR3: TGTGCCAGCAGCTTACAGGGAAACACCATATATTTT. Its protein is CASSLQGNTIYF. This chain uses TRBV7-2 with TRBJ1-3; D unclear. CDR1 SGHTA and CDR2 FQGNSA come from the germline V gene. V lost 2 bases, J lost 4 bases, and 3 bases lay in between. The CDR3 consists of 12 residues.